This T cell receptor (beta chain) derives from a study of T cell responses to AZD1222 COVID-19 vaccine. Measured with immunoSEQ multiplex PCR; TCRdb has only the in-frame clones, and not every one. The sample lists around 60,000 clones, 80% to 90% occurring once. The CDR3 is made up of 14 amino acids. The V segment lost 5 bases and the J segment 2 bases; nucleotides outside the gene matches: 5. Germline V gene sequence: CDR1 MNHEY, CDR2 SVGAGI. This clone was picked up one time. The input for sequencing was peripheral blood, taken on day 0 of AZD1222 vaccination. The clonotype comes from an adult in good health. The chain combines TRBV6-5 with TRBJ1-2, with 7 bases lining up with TRBD1. CDR3 nucleotides: TGTGCCAGCAGTCCCCAGGGACAGAACTATGGCTACACCTTC. Amino acids: CASSPQGQNYGYTF.